The 7 T cell receptor beta chains below all came from one sample that was sequenced in a study of shared clonotypes between healthy human individuals. Using immunoSEQ multiplex PCR, the repertoire was profiled, and TCRdb retains in-frame clones only, with some absent. The sample lists around 720,000 clones; roughly 73% were seen once. Sequencing input: memory CD4+ T cells sorted from blood. Subset reported: CD45RA-negative fraction. These TCRs come from a young woman in good health.

This chain links TRBV5-1 with TRBJ2-5; 9 bases fit TRBD1. V was clipped by 4 bases and J by 2 bases; unmatched bases: 6. CDR1 is SGHRS, CDR2 YFSETQ, per germline. CDR3 length: 15 residues. Written as DNA, the CDR3 is TGCGCCAGCAGCCCCGGACAGGGGCGTCAAGAGACCCAGTACTTC. The encoded protein is CASSPGQGRQETQYF.

V usage is TRBV6-1 and J usage is TRBJ2-7; TRBD2 is a possible D gene (6 bases). There are 16 residues in the CDR3. CDR1 is MNHNS and CDR2 is SASEGT in the germline V gene. V was shortened by 2 bases and J by 0 bases, with 14 bases between the two germline ends. CDR3 protein: CASSERGGRSSYEQYF. The CDR3 nucleotides read TGTGCCAGCAGTGAACGTGGTGGGAGGAGCTCCTACGAGCAGTACTTC.

The chain has TRBV25-1 and TRBJ2-1; D possibly corresponds to TRBD1 (7 bases). V was shortened by 3 bases and J by 3 bases, with 18 bases between the two germline ends. Germline V gene lookup returns CDR1 MGHDK and CDR2 SYGVNS. The CDR3 is 17 residues long. The CDR3 DNA reads TGTGCCAGCAGTGAGGACGGGGGACAGCAACGCTACAATGAGCAGTTCTTC. Encoded protein: CASSEDGGQQRYNEQFF.

V and J are TRBV19 and TRBJ1-5; perhaps TRBD1 as D (5 bases). Germline-derived CDR1 and CDR2 are LNHDA and SQIVND (reference sequence). V shed 6 bases and J shed 2 bases, with 14 bases lying between them. This CDR3 comprises 15 residues. The CDR3 region has the DNA TGTGCCAGTAGGAGTGGGGAAGGGGGCAATCAGCCCCAGCATTTT. Translating gives CASRSGEGGNQPQHF.

This rearrangement joins TRBV5-1 to TRBJ2-3; TRBD1 matches 7 bases. This CDR3 is 15 amino acids long. Per germline, CDR1 SGHRS and CDR2 YFSETQ. V was clipped by 2 bases and J by 0 bases; unmatched bases: 3. The CDR3 nucleotides are TGCGCCAGCAGCTTCGGACAGGAGAGCACAGATACGCAGTATTTT. Translation: CASSFGQESTDTQYF.

The chain employs TRBV28 and TRBJ1-1, with TRBD1 matching over 7 bases. V lost 7 bases to trimming and J lost 0 bases; unmatched junction nucleotides: 11. The CDR3 loop spans 16 amino acids. The V gene's germline CDR1 is MDHEN and CDR2 SYDVKM. The DNA for the CDR3 is TGTGCCAGCACCACCGAGCCGGGACAGATGAACACTGAAGCTTTCTTT. It is translated as CASTTEPGQMNTEAFF.

This chain uses TRBV2 with TRBJ1-5, with TRBD1 matching 7 bases. The CDR3 is 14 amino acids. The germline V gene encodes CDR1 SNHLY and CDR2 FYNNEI. Germline trimming cut 6 bases from V and 2 bases from J; bases unmatched to any gene: 4. The CDR3 DNA sequence: TGTGCCAGCAGCCAAGACAGGGGCAATCAGCCCCAGCATTTT. This codes for CASSQDRGNQPQHF.